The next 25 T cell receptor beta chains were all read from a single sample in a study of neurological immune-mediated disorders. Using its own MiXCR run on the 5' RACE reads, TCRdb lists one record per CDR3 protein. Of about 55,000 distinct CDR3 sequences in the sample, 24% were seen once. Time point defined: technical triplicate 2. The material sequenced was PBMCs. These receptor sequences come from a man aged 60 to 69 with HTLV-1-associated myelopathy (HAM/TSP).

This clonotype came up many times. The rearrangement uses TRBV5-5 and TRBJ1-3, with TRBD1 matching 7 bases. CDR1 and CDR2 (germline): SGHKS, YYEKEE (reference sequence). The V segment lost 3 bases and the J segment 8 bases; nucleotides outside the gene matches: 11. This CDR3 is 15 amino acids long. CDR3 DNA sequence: TGTGCCAGCAGCTCAGGGGGGCCGCGGGGATACACCATATATTTT. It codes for CASSSGGPRGYTIYF.

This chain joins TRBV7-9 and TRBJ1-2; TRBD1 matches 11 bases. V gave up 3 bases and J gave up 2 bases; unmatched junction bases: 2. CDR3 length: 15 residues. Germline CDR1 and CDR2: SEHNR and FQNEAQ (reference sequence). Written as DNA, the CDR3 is TGTGCCAGCAGCTTGGGGGACAGGGGGAACTATGGCTACACCTTC. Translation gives CASSLGDRGNYGYTF.

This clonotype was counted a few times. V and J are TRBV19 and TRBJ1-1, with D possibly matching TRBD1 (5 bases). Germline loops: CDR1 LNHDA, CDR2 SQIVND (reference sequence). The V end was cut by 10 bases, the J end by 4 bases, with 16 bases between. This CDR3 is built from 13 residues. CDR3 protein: CATCPGQSTEAFF. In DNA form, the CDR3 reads TGTGCCACTTGTCCGGGGCAGTCCACTGAAGCTTTCTTT. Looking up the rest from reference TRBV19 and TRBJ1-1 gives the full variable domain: DGGITQSPKYLFRKEGQNVTLSCEQNLNHDAMYWYRQDPGQGLRLIYYSQIVNDFQKGDIAEGYSVSREKKESFPLTVTSAQKNPTAFYLCATCPGQSTEAFFGQGTRLTVV.

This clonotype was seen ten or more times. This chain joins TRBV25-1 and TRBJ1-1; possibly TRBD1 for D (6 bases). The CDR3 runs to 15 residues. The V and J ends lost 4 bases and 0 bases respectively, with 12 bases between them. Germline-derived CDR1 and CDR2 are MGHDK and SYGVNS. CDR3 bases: TGTGCCAGCAGTGGCCGTAGGGGGATGAACACTGAAGCTTTCTTT. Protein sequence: CASSGRRGMNTEAFF.

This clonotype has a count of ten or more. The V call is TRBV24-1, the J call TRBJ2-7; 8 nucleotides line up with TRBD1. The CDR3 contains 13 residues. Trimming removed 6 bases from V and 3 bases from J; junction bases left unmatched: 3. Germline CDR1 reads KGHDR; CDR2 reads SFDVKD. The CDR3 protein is CATSSGQGYEQYF. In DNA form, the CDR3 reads TGTGCCACCAGTTCTGGACAGGGCTACGAGCAGTACTTC.

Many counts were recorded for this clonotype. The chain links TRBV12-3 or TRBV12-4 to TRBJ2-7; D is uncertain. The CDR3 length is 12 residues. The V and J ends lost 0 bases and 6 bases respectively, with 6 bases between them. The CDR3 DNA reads TGTGCCAGCAGTTTAGCGGGTGGCGAGCAGTACTTC. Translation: CASSLAGGEQYF.

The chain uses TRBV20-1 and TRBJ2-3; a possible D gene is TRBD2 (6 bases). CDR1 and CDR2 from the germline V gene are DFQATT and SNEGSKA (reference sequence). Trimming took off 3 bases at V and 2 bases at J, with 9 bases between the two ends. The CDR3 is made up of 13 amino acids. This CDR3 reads CSASGGPTDTQYF. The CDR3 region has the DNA TGCAGTGCTAGCGGGGGACCCACAGATACGCAGTATTTT.

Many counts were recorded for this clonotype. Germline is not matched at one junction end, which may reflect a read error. This CDR3 reads CASSEESGQGGRFTEAFF. The DNA of the CDR3 is TGCGCCAGCAGCGAAGAATCGGGACAGGGAGGTCGGTTCACTGAAGCTTTCTTT. This chain joins TRBV4-1 and TRBJ1-1, with 9 bases that match TRBD1. The CDR3 consists of 18 residues. The germline gives CDR1 MGHRA, CDR2 YSYEKL.

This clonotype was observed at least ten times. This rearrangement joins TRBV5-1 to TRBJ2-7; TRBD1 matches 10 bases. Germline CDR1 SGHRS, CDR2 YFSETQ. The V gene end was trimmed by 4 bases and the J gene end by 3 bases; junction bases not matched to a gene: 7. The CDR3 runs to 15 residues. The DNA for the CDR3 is TGCGCCAGCAGCGTAACGGGACAGGGGTTCTACGAGCAGTACTTC. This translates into CASSVTGQGFYEQYF.

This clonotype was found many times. CDR3 DNA sequence: TGTGCCAGCAGGGGCCAGGGGGCGGCCACCGGGGAGCTGTTTTTT. Translation gives CASRGQGAATGELFF. The chain employs TRBV6-6 and TRBJ2-2; 8 nucleotides align to TRBD1. The J segment lost 4 bases and the V segment lost 6 bases, leaving 7 bases of the junction unmatched. The CDR3 covers 15 residues. Germline loops: CDR1 MNHNY, CDR2 SVGAGI (reference sequence).

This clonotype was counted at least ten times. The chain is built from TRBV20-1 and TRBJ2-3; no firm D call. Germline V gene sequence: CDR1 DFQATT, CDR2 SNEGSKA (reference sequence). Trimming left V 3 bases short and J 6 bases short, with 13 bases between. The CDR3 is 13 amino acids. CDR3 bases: TGCAGTGCTAGTTCCTTTCAAGGGGATACGCAGTATTTT. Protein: CSASSFQGDTQYF.

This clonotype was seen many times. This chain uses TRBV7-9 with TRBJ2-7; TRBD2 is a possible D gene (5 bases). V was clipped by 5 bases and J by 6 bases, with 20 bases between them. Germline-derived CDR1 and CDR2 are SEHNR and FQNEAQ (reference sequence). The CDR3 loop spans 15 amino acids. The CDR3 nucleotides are TGTGCCAGCAGCCTAACTAGTCAGATGGGGTCCGAGCAGTACTTC. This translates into CASSLTSQMGSEQYF.

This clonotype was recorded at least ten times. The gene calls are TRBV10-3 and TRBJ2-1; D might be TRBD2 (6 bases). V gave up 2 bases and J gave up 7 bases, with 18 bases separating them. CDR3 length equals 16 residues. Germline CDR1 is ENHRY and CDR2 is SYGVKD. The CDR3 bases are TGTGCCATCAGTGAGCCCGGGACTCATCTTCGGAATGAGCAGTTCTTC. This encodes CAISEPGTHLRNEQFF.

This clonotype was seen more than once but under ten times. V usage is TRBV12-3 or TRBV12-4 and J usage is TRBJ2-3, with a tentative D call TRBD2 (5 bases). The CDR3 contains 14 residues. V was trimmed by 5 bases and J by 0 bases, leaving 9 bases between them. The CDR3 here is CASSPRRSTDTQYF. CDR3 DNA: TGTGCCAGCAGTCCTCGGAGGAGCACAGATACGCAGTATTTT.

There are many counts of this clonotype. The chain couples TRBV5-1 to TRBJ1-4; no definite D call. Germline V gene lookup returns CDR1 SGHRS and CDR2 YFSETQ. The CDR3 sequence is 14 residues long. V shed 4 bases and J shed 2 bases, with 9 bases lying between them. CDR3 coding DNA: TGCGCCAGCAGCGTGAGCGGGACTAATGAAAAACTGTTTTTT. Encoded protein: CASSVSGTNEKLFF.

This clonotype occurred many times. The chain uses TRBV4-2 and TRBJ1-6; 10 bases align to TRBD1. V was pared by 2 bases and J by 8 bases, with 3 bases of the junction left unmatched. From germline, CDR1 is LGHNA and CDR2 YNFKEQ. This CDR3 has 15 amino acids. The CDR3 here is CASSQRQGADSPLHF. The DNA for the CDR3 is TGTGCCAGCAGCCAAAGACAGGGGGCCGATTCACCCCTCCACTTT.

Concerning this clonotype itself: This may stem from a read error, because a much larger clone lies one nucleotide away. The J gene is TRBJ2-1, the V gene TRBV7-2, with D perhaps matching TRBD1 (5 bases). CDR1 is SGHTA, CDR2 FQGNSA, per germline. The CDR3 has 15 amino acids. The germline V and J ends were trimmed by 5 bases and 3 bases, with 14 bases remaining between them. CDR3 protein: CASSRRASHYNEQFF. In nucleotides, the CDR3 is TGTGCCAGCAGCCGCAGGGCCAGCCACTACAATGAGCAGTTCTTC.

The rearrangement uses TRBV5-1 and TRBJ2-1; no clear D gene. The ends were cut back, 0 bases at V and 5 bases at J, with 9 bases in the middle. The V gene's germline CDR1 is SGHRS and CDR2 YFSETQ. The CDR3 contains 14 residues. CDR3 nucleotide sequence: TGCGCCAGCAGCTTGGCCTTGGCAAACAATGAGCAGTTCTTC. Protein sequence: CASSLALANNEQFF.

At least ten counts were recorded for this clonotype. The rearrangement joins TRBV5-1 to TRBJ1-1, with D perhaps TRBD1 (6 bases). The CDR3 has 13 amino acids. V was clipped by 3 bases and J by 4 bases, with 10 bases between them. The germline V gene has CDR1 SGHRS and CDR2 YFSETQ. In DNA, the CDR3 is TGCGCCAGCAGCTCCCAAGGGGGCACTGAAGCTTTCTTT. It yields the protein CASSSQGGTEAFF.

CDR3 sequence (DNA): TGTGCCAGCTCACTTAAAACGGGACTAGCGGGACCAAGCTCCTACAATGAGCAGTTCTTC. Protein product: CASSLKTGLAGPSSYNEQFF. This chain links TRBV18 with TRBJ2-1, with TRBD2 matching over 13 bases. CDR1 is KGHSH, CDR2 LQKENI, per germline. This CDR3 contains 20 residues. With V trimmed by 4 bases and J by 0 bases, 12 bases remained unmatched.

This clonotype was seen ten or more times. CDR3 DNA sequence: TGTGCCAGCAGCCAAGAAGCGGGTGGAACCGGGGAGCTGTTTTTT. Protein product: CASSQEAGGTGELFF. This sequence joins TRBV4-2 and TRBJ2-2, with D tentatively TRBD2 (6 bases). CDR1 is LGHNA, CDR2 YNFKEQ, per germline. The CDR3 has 15 amino acids. V lost 0 bases and J 5 bases, leaving 10 bases between the germline ends.

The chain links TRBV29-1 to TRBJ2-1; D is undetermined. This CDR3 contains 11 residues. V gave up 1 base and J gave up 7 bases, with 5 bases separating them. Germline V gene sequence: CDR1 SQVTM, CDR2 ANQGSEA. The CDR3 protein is CSVEGGNEQFF. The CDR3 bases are TGCAGCGTTGAAGGGGGAAATGAGCAGTTCTTC.

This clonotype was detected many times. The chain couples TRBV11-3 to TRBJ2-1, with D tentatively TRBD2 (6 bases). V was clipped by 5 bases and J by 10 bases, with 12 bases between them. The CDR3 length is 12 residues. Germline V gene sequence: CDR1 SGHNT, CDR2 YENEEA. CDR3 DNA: TGTGCCAGCAGCCCTGGGGGGTACGAGCAGTTCTTC. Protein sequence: CASSPGGYEQFF.

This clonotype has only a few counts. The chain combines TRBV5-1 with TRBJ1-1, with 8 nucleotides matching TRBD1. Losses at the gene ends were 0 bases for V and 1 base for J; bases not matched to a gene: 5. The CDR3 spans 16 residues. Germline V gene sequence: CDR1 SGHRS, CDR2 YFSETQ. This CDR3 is CASSLAQGAGNTEAFF. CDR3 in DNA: TGCGCCAGCAGCTTGGCCCAGGGGGCTGGGAACACTGAAGCTTTCTTT.

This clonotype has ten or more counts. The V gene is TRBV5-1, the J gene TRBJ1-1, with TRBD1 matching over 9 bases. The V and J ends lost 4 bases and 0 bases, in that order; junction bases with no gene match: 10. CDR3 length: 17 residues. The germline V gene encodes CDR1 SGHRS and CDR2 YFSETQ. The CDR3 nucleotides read TGCGCCAGCAGCATGGGACAGGGCCAAATCATGAACACTGAAGCTTTCTTT. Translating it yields CASSMGQGQIMNTEAFF.